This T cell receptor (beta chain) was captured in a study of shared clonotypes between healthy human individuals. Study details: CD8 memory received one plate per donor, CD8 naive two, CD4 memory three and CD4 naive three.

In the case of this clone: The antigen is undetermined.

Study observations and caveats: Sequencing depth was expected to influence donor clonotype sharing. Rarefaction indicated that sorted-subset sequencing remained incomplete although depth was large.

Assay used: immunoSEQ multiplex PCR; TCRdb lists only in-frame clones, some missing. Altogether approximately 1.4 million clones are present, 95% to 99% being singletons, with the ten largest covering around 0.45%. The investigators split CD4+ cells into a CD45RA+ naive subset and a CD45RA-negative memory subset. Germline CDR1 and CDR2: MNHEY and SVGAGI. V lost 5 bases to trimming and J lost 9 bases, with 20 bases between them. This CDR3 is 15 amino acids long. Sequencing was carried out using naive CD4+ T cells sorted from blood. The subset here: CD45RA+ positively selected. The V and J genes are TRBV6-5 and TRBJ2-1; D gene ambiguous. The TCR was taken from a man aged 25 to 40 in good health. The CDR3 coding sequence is TGTGCCAGCAGTACCCCTGGACGGGTGATTGGTGAGCAGTTCTTC. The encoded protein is CASSTPGRVIGEQFF.